Listed here are 19 T cell receptor beta chains from one sample, sequenced in a study of neurological immune-mediated disorders. MiXCR was run by TCRdb on the 5' RACE reads, yielding one entry per CDR3 protein. Among around 60,000 distinct CDR3 sequences listed, 3% to 3.5% were seen once. The sample taken for sequencing was PBMCs. The receptor source for this set is a woman in her fifties or sixties with multiple sclerosis.

The chain carries TRBV14 and TRBJ2-7; 9 positions match TRBD1. The CDR3 length is 15 residues. The J segment lost 7 bases and the V segment lost 4 bases, leaving 11 bases of the junction unmatched. CDR1 and CDR2 (germline): SGHDN, FVKESK. The CDR3 nucleotides are TGTGCCAGCAGCCCCCCCCGGGACAGGGTACGAGAGCAGTACTTC. Encoded protein: CASSPPRDRVREQYF.

This clonotype was seen repeatedly, ten times or more. The J gene is TRBJ2-1, the V gene TRBV5-1; 13 bases align to TRBD2. The CDR3 runs 16 residues. V was clipped by 4 bases and J by 6 bases; unmatched bases: 7. Per the germline V gene, CDR1 is SGHRS and CDR2 is YFSETQ. CDR3 protein: CASSQPTSGGANEQFF. The CDR3 coding sequence is TGCGCCAGCAGCCAACCAACTAGCGGGGGGGCCAATGAGCAGTTCTTC.

This clonotype was seen repeatedly, ten times or more. The V call is TRBV5-6, the J call TRBJ2-7; 9 bases agree with TRBD1. Germline V gene sequence: CDR1 SGHDT, CDR2 YYEEEE. J gave up 6 bases and V 3 bases, and 10 bases lay outside the gene matches. The CDR3 has 15 residues. The CDR3: CASSSTGGMWSEQYF. CDR3 coding DNA: TGTGCCAGCAGCTCGACAGGGGGTATGTGGAGCGAGCAGTACTTC.

This clonotype was recorded many times. The genes are TRBV6-5 and TRBJ2-7; D possibly corresponds to TRBD2 (6 bases). Germline V gene data show CDR1 as MNHEY and CDR2 as SVGAGI. This CDR3 contains 16 residues. Trimming removed 0 bases from V and 6 bases from J, with 18 bases in between. The CDR3: CASSYSIVGGNSEQYF. CDR3 sequence (DNA): TGTGCCAGCAGTTACTCGATAGTCGGGGGAAATTCCGAGCAGTACTTC.

This clonotype was counted ten times or more. The chain couples TRBV9 to TRBJ2-3; tentative D call: TRBD2 (5 bases). The CDR3 has 16 residues. Germline V gene lookup returns CDR1 SGDLS and CDR2 YYNGEE. V lost 0 bases and J lost 1, with 12 bases in between. CDR3 amino acids: CASSVGSGGRTDTQYF. Written as DNA, the CDR3 is TGTGCCAGCAGCGTAGGGAGCGGCGGACGCACAGATACGCAGTATTTT.

This clonotype was observed many times. J is TRBJ2-3 and V is TRBV24-1; 10 nucleotides match TRBD2. Looked up from germline, CDR1 is KGHDR and CDR2 is SFDVKD. V trimming: 3 bases; J trimming: 1 base; junction bases outside the gene matches: 9. The CDR3 length is 18 residues. The CDR3, as DNA: TGTGCCACCAGTGATCCTGCTGGACTAGCGGAGGGCACAGATACGCAGTATTTT. It codes for CATSDPAGLAEGTDTQYF.

Sample share makes this clonotype medium-sized. V and J are TRBV7-3 and TRBJ2-1, with D unclear. V was pared by 4 bases and J by 5 bases, with 0 bases between. The CDR3 totals 10 residues. Germline lookup yields CDR1 SGHTA and CDR2 FQGTGA. The CDR3 spells CASSYNEQFF. The CDR3 DNA follows: TGTGCCAGCAGCTACAATGAGCAGTTCTTC.

This clonotype came up many times. This chain connects TRBV4-2 to TRBJ2-7; the match to TRBD1 covers 9 bases. The CDR3 totals 14 residues. Germline V gene data show CDR1 as LGHNA and CDR2 as YNFKEQ. V lost 6 bases, J lost 6 bases, and 9 bases stayed unmatched. The CDR3 bases are TGTGCCAGCAGGAAGACGGGACAGGGAGTCGAGCAGTACTTC. Translation: CASRKTGQGVEQYF.

The chain combines TRBV5-1 with TRBJ2-7, with D possibly TRBD1 on 6 matching bases. The CDR3 extends over 14 amino acids. Trimming cost V 5 bases and J 3 bases, with 15 bases left between them. Germline V gene sequence: CDR1 SGHRS, CDR2 YFSETQ. The CDR3 protein is CASSYRDIHYEQYF. The DNA for the CDR3 is TGCGCCAGCAGTTACCGGGACATCCACTACGAGCAGTACTTC.

This clonotype was picked up many times. The chain uses TRBV7-3 and TRBJ1-2; 11 nucleotides agree with TRBD1. Germline V CDR1 and CDR2: SGHTA, FQGTGA. The J segment lost 4 bases and the V segment lost 4 bases, leaving 11 bases of the junction unmatched. The CDR3 contains 17 residues. Here the CDR3 reads CASSSDGGQGAIYGYTF. CDR3 bases: TGTGCCAGCAGCTCAGACGGTGGACAGGGGGCTATCTATGGCTACACCTTC.

This clonotype has a handful of counts. V usage is TRBV5-1 and J usage is TRBJ1-2; D is uncertain. Looked up from germline, CDR1 is SGHRS and CDR2 is YFSETQ. V lost 2 bases and J lost 0, with 14 bases in between. The CDR3 extends over 16 amino acids. The CDR3 spells CASSFSRGLSNYGYTF. The DNA of the CDR3 is TGCGCCAGCAGCTTCTCGCGGGGTCTTTCTAACTATGGCTACACCTTC.

This clonotype was seen repeatedly, ten times or more. The J gene is TRBJ2-1, the V gene TRBV27; 8 nucleotides match TRBD2. The germline CDR1 and CDR2 sequences are MNHEY and SMNVEV (reference sequence). V lost 5 bases and J lost 5; bases outside the gene matches: 8. This CDR3 region has 15 residues. Here the CDR3 reads CASSLARGGHNEQFF. CDR3 DNA sequence: TGTGCCAGCAGTCTAGCCCGGGGGGGGCACAATGAGCAGTTCTTC.

This clonotype was found many times. The chain combines TRBV5-6 with TRBJ1-1, with 7 nucleotides matching TRBD1. V lost 3 bases, J lost 1 base, and 9 bases stayed unmatched. Germline-derived CDR1 and CDR2 are SGHDT and YYEEEE. The CDR3 is 16 residues long. The CDR3 protein is CASSSDAGQSNTEAFF. The CDR3 coding sequence is TGTGCCAGCAGCTCCGACGCGGGACAGTCGAACACTGAAGCTTTCTTT.

This clonotype appeared many times. This rearrangement joins TRBV28 to TRBJ1-4; TRBD1 aligns across 10 bases. Germline lookup yields CDR1 MDHEN and CDR2 SYDVKM. The CDR3 runs 13 residues. Trimming took 8 bases from V and 7 from J; bases not matched to a gene: 4. The CDR3 sequence: CASFRDRGEKLFF. The CDR3 DNA reads TGTGCCAGCTTCCGGGACAGGGGTGAAAAACTGTTTTTT.

This clonotype has at least ten counts. The genes are TRBV5-6 and TRBJ2-5; tentatively, D is TRBD1 or TRBD2 (5 bases each). V lost 4 bases, J lost 5 bases, and 21 bases lay in between. The CDR3 is 16 residues long. Germline loops: CDR1 SGHDT, CDR2 YYEEEE. CDR3 in DNA: TGTGCCAGCAGCCCCGTCCCTGTCAGGGAGAGGGAGACCCAGTACTTC. Translated, it gives CASSPVPVRERETQYF.

This clonotype was recorded many times. V is TRBV3-1 and J is TRBJ2-7; D is possibly TRBD1 or TRBD2 (5 bases each). This CDR3 has 14 amino acids. Deletions cut 2 bases from V and 2 bases from J, with 10 bases between. The germline V gene encodes CDR1 LGHDT and CDR2 YNNKEL (reference sequence). CDR3 loop: CASSQYLGAYEQYF. The CDR3 DNA follows: TGTGCCAGCAGCCAATATCTGGGGGCCTACGAGCAGTACTTC.

This clonotype has ten or more counts. V is TRBV9 and J is TRBJ2-7, with D uncertain. This CDR3 has 15 amino acids. The V and J ends lost 0 bases and 4 bases respectively, with 14 bases between them. Germline CDR1 is SGDLS and CDR2 is YYNGEE. CDR3 sequence: CASSVDGSVGYEQYF. In nucleotides, the CDR3 is TGTGCCAGCAGCGTAGATGGGTCAGTCGGATACGAGCAGTACTTC. The full variable domain, with the rest looked up from reference TRBV9 and TRBJ2-7, is DSGVTQTPKHLITATGQRVTLRCSPRSGDLSVYWYQQSLDQGLQFLIQYYNGEERAKGNILERFSAQQFPDLHSELNLSSLELGDSALYFCASSVDGSVGYEQYFGPGTRLTVT.

This clonotype has ten or more counts. This chain uses TRBV10-2 with TRBJ2-3, with a tentative D call TRBD2 (6 bases). V lost 8 bases and J lost 6, with 6 bases in between. This CDR3 is built from 10 residues. CDR1 WSHSY and CDR2 SAAADI come from the germline V gene. This CDR3 reads CASGRDTQYF. For the CDR3, the DNA is TGCGCCAGCGGGAGGGATACGCAGTATTTT.

This clonotype was picked up many times. The chain uses TRBV9 and TRBJ2-5; no clear D gene. CDR1 is SGDLS and CDR2 is YYNGEE in the germline V gene. The CDR3 is made up of 13 amino acids. V was shortened by 0 bases and J by 5 bases, with 8 bases between the two germline ends. The CDR3 is CASSVAIGETQYF. In DNA form, the CDR3 reads TGTGCCAGCAGCGTAGCTATCGGGGAGACCCAGTACTTC.